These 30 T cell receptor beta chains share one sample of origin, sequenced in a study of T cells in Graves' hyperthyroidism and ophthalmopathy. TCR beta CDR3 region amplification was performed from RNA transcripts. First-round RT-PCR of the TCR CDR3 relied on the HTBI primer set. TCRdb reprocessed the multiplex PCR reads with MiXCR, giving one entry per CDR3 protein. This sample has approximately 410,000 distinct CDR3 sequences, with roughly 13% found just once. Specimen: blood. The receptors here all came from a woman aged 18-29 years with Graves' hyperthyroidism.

In DNA form, the CDR3 reads TGCAGTGCACCAGATCCGGGACAGTTTTCCTACGAGCAGTACTTC. Translated: CSAPDPGQFSYEQYF. The rearrangement joins TRBV20-1 to TRBJ2-7, with TRBD1 matching 7 bases. Germline values: CDR1 DFQATT, CDR2 SNEGSKA (reference sequence). The CDR3 contains 15 residues. The V and J ends lost 6 bases and 1 base, in that order; junction bases with no gene match: 12.

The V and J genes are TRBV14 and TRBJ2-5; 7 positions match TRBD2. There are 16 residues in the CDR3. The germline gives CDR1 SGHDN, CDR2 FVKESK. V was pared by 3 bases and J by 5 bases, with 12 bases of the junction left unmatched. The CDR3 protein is CASSHLFREERETQYF. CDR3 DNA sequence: TGTGCCAGCAGCCACCTTTTTCGGGAGGAACGGGAGACCCAGTACTTC.

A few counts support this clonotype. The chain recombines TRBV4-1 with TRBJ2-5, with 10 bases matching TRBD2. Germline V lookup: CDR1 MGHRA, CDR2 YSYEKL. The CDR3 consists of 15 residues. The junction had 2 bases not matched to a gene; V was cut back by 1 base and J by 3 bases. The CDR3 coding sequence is TGCGCCAGCAGCCAAGGAACTAGCGGGAAAGAGACCCAGTACTTC. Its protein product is CASSQGTSGKETQYF.

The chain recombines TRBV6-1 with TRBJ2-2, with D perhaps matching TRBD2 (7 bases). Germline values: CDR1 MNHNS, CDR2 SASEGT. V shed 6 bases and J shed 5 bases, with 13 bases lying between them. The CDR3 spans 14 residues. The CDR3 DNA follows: TGTGCCAGCAGGGGGGGGCGCCGGACCGGGGAGCTGTTTTTT. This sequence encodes CASRGGRRTGELFF.

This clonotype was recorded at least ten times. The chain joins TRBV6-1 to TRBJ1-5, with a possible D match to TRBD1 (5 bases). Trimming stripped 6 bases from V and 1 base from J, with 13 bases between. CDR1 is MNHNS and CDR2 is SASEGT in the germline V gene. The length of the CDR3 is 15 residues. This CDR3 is CASRGRVGSNQPQHF. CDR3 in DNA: TGTGCCAGCAGAGGCAGGGTTGGAAGCAATCAGCCCCAGCATTTT.

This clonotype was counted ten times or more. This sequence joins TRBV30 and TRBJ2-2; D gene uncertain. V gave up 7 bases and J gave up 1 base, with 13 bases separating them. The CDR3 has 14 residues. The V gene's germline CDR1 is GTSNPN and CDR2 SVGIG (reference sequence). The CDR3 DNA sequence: TGTGCCTCGTCCCCGGACCTGAACACCGGGGAGCTGTTTTTT. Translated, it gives CASSPDLNTGELFF.

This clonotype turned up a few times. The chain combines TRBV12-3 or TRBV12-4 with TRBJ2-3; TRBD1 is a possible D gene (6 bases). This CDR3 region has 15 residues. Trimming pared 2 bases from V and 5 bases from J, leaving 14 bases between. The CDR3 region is CASSLTGSGLDTQYF. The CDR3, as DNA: TGTGCCAGCAGTTTAACAGGGAGTGGTTTAGATACGCAGTATTTT.

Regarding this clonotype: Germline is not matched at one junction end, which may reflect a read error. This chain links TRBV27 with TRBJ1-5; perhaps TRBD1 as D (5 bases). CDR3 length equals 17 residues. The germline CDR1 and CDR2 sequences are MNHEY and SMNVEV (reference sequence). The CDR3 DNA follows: TGTGCCAACAGTTTTAGCGTCCGGGGGGTAAGCAATCAGCCCCAGCATTTT. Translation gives CANSFSVRGVSNQPQHF.

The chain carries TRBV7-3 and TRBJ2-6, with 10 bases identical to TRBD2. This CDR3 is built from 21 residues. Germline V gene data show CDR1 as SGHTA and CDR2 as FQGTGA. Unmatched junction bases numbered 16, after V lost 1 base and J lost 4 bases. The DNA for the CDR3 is TGTGCCAGCAGCTTAAGGGTCGGAGGACTAGCGGTCAAGGCGGGGGCCAACGTCCTGACTTTC. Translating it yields CASSLRVGGLAVKAGANVLTF.

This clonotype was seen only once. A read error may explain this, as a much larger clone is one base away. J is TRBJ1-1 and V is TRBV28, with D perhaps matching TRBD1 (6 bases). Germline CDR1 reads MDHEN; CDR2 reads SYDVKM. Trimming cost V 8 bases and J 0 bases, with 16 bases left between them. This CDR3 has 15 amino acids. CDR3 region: CASCLTQGMNTEAFF. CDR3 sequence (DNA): TGTGCCAGCTGCCTGACACAGGGAATGAACACTGAAGCTTTCTTT.

The CDR3 DNA is TGTGCCAGCAGTTTTAAGTCGATATTCTCTGGAAACACCATATATTTT. Protein product: CASSFKSIFSGNTIYF. The V gene is TRBV28, the J gene TRBJ1-3; no clear D. Trimming pared 3 bases from V and 0 bases from J, leaving 12 bases between. CDR3 length: 16 amino acids. The germline CDR1 and CDR2 sequences are MDHEN and SYDVKM.

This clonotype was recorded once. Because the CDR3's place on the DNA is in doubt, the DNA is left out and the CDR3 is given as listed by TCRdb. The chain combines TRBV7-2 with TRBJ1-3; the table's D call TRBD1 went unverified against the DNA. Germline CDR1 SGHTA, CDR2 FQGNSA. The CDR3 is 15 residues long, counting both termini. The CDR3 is CASSLDWGPGNTMYF.

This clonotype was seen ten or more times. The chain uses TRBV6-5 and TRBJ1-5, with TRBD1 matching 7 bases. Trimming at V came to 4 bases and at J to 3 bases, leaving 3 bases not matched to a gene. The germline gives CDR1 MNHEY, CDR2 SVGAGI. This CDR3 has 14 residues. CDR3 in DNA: TGTGCCAGCAGTTTGACAGGGTACAATCAGCCCCAGCATTTT. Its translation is CASSLTGYNQPQHF.

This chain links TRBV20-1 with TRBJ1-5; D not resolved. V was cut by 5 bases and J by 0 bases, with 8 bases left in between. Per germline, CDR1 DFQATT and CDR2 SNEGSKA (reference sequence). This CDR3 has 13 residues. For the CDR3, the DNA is TGCAGTGCTCTATTACATAGCAATCAGCCCCAGCATTTT. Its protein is CSALLHSNQPQHF.

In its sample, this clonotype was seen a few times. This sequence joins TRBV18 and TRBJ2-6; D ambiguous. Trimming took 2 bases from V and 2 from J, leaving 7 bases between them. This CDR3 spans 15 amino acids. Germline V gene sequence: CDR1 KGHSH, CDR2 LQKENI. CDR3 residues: CASSPTLAGANVLTF. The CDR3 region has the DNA TGTGCCAGCTCACCAACGTTGGCTGGGGCCAACGTCCTGACTTTC.

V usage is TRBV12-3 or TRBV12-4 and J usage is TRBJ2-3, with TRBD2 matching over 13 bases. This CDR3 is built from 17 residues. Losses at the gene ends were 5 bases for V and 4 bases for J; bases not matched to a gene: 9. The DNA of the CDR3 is TGTGCCAGCAGTCCAGGACTAGCGGGAGTTTCCCCAGATACGCAGTATTTT. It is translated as CASSPGLAGVSPDTQYF.

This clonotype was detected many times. Written as DNA, the CDR3 is TGTGCCAGCACCCCGTCGCTGCAAACTGAAGCTTTCTTT. Protein: CASTPSLQTEAFF. The V gene is TRBV6-1, the J gene TRBJ1-1; D is unresolved. From germline, CDR1 is MNHNS and CDR2 SASEGT. V was trimmed by 7 bases and J by 5 bases, leaving 14 bases between them. This CDR3 contains 13 residues.

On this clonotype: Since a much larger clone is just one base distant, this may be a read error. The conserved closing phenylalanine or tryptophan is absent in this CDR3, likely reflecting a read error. CDR3 coding DNA: TGTGCCAGCTCAGACAGGGGATTGGAAGGCTATGGCTACACCCTC. Translating it yields CASSDRGLEGYGYTL. The gene calls are TRBV6-1 and TRBJ1-2; 8 nucleotides align to TRBD1. V lost 8 bases to trimming and J lost 4 bases; unmatched junction nucleotides: 12. The CDR3 has 15 residues. CDR1 is MNHNS and CDR2 is SASEGT in the germline V gene.

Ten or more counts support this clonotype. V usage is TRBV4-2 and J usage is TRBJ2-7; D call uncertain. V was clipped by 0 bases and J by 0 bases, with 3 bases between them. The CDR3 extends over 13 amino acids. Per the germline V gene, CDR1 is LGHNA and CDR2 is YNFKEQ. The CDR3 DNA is TGTGCCAGCAGCCAAGACAGCTCCTACGAGCAGTACTTC. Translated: CASSQDSSYEQYF.

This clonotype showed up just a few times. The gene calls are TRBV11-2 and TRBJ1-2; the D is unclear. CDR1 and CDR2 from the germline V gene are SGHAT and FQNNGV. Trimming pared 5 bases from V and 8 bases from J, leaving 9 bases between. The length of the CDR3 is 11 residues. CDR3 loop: CASSHSEGYTF. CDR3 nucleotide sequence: TGTGCCAGCAGCCATTCGGAAGGCTACACCTTC.

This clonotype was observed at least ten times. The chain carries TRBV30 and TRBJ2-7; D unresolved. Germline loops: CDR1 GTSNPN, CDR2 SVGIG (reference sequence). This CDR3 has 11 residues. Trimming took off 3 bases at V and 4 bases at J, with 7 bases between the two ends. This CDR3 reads CAWRKEYEQYF. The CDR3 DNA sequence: TGTGCCTGGAGGAAAGAGTACGAGCAGTACTTC.

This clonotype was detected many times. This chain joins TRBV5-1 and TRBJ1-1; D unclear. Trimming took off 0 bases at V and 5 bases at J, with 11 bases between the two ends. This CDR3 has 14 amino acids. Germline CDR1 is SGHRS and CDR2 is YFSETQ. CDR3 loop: CASSLEGLPTEAFF. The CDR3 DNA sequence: TGCGCCAGCAGCTTGGAGGGCTTGCCGACTGAAGCTTTCTTT.

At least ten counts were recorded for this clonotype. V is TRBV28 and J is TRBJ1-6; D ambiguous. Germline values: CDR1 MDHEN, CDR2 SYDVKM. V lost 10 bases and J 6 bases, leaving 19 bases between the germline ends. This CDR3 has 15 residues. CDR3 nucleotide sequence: TGTGCCATCAGGAACAGCCGCTGGAGTAATTCACCCCTCCACTTT. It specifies CAIRNSRWSNSPLHF.

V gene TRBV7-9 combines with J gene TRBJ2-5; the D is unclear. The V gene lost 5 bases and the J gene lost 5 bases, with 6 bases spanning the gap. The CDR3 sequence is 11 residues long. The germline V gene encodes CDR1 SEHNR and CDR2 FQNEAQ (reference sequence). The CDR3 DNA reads TGTGCCAGCAGCCCGGACGAGACCCAGTACTTC. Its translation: CASSPDETQYF.

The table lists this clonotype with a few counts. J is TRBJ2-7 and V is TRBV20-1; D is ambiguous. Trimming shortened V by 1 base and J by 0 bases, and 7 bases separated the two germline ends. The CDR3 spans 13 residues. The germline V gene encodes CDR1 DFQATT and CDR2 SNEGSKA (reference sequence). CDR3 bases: TGCAGTGCTAGAGCCCAGGACTCCTACGAGCAGTACTTC. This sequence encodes CSARAQDSYEQYF.

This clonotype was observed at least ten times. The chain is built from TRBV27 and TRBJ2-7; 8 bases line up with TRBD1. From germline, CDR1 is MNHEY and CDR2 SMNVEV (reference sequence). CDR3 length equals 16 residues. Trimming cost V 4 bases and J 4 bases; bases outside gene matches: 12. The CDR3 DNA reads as TGTGCCAGCAGTTCGAGACAGGGGTCAGGCTTTTACGAGCAGTACTTC. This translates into CASSSRQGSGFYEQYF.

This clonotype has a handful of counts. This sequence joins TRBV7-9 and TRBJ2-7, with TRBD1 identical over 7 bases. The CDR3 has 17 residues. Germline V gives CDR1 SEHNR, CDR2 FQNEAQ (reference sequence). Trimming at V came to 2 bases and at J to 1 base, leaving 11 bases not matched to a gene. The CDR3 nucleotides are TGTGCCAGCAGCTTAATACCGGGACAGCGAAGTTCCTACGAGCAGTACTTC. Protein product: CASSLIPGQRSSYEQYF. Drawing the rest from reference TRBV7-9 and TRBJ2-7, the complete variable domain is DTGVSQNPRHKITKRGQNVTFRCDPISEHNRLYWYRQTLGQGPEFLTYFQNEAQLEKSRLLSDRFSAERPKGSFSTLEIQRTEQGDSAMYLCASSLIPGQRSSYEQYFGPGTRLTVT.

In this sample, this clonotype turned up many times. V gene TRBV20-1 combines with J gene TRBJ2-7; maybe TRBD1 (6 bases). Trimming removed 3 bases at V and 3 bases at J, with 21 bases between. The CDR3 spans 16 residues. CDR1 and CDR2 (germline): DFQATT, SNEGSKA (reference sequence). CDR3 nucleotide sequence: TGCAGTGCTAGTCGGCCCTCAGGGGCCCGGTACTACGAGCAGTACTTC. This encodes CSASRPSGARYYEQYF.

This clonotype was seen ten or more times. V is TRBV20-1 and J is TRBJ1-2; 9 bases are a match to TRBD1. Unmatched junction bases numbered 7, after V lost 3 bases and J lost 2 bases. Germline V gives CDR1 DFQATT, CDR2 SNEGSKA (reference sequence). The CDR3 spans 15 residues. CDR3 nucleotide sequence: TGCAGTGCTAGTGGGGGCGGACAGGGGAACTATGGCTACACCTTC. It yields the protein CSASGGGQGNYGYTF.

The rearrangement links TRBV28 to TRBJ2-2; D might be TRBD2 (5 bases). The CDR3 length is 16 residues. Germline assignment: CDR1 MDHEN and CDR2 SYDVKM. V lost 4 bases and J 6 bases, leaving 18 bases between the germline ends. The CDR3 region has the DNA TGTGCCAGCAGTTCCCTCGAAAGGACTCGCGCCGGGGAGCTGTTTTTT. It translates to CASSSLERTRAGELFF.